This note documents a single T cell receptor beta chain sequence. Its target is unknown. TCRdb keeps only in-frame clones here, not all; method: immunoSEQ multiplex PCR. The sample lists over 120,000 clones; approximately 90% were seen once. The data originate from a study of T cell responses to AZD1222 COVID-19 vaccine. The study, taken as a whole, reports: Researchers report vaccine-associated CD4 TCRs spanning spike, with dominance at 160-218 and 743-854.

V was clipped by 4 bases and J by 1 base, with 4 bases between them. The V gene's germline CDR1 is KGHDR and CDR2 SFDVKD. The CDR3 is 13 residues long. The sequencing here drew on peripheral blood, taken on day 0 of AZD1222 vaccination. The gene calls are TRBV24-1 and TRBJ1-5; unclear D gene. The TCR sequence derives from an adult in good health. The CDR3 DNA reads as TGTGCCACCAGTGAGCGGAGCAATCAGCCCCAGCATTTT. Its protein product is CATSERSNQPQHF.